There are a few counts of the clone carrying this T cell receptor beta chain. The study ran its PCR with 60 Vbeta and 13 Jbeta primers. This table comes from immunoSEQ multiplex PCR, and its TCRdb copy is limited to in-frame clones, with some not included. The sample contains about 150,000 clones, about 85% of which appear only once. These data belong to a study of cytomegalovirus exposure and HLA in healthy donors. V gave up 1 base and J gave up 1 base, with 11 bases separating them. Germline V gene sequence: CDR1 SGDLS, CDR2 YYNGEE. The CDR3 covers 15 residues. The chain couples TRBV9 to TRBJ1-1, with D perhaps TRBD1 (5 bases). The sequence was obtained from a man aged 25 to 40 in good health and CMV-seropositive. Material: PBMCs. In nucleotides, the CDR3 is TGTGCCAGCAGCGTACTTGGGGCTGGGAACACTGAAGCTTTCTTT. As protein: CASSVLGAGNTEAFF.